Listed below are T cell receptor beta chains from one sample, sequenced in a study of blood T cell repertoires in COVID-19. Here immunoSEQ multiplex PCR was the method, and the copy in TCRdb shows in-frame clones only, minus some. This table has about 240,000 clones, more than 75% appearing once. The sample taken for sequencing was peripheral blood. These receptors were collected from an elderly man with acute or convalescent COVID-19. CDR3s include the opening cysteine and the closing phenylalanine or tryptophan. Each record gives: D gene, clone size, V gene, J gene, CDR3 protein, CDR3 DNA. D genes are given only for firm matches. Clone size appears in some rows only: once, few, many, or a class for an expanded clone.

TRBD2	.	TRBV28	TRBJ2-7	CASSGPGSAGEGYYEQYF	TGTGCCAGCAGTGGGCCTGGTTCGGCGGGAGAAGGTTACTACGAGCAGTACTTC
TRBD2	.	TRBV19	TRBJ2-2	CASRVAGANTGELFF	TGTGCCAGTAGAGTAGCGGGGGCTAACACCGGGGAGCTGTTTTTT
TRBD1	once	TRBV6-5	TRBJ1-2	CASSPGQSFYGYTF	TGTGCCAGCAGTCCGGGACAGAGTTTTTATGGCTACACCTTC
.	.	TRBV19	TRBJ1-4	CASSSPGQNEKLFF	TGTGCCAGTAGTAGTCCTGGACAGAATGAAAAACTGTTTTTT
.	.	TRBV11-3	TRBJ2-7	CASTDFRGFYEQYF	TGTGCCAGCACCGATTTCCGGGGATTCTACGAGCAGTACTTC
.	.	TRBV6-5	TRBJ1-2	CASSPYSSGLYGYTF	TGTGCCAGCAGTCCTTACTCATCTGGGCTCTATGGCTACACCTTC
.	.	TRBV6-5	TRBJ1-4	CAGNRGGNEKLFF	TGTGCCGGAAACCGGGGAGGGAATGAAAAACTGTTTTTT
TRBD1	few	TRBV15	TRBJ1-4	CATSPDRGESTNEKLFF	TGTGCCACCAGTCCCGACAGGGGGGAATCAACTAATGAAAAACTGTTTTTT
.	once	TRBV19	TRBJ1-4	CASTPSGLNEKLFF	TGTGCCAGTACCCCGTCCGGACTTAATGAAAAACTGTTTTTT
.	.	TRBV27	TRBJ1-1	CASSFLQGMNTEAFF	TGTGCCAGCAGTTTCCTCCAGGGGATGAACACTGAAGCTTTCTTT
.	.	TRBV6-4	TRBJ2-1	CASSQGPLSYNEQFF	TGTGCCAGCAGTCAGGGTCCATTAAGCTACAATGAGCAGTTCTTC
TRBD2	.	TRBV19	TRBJ2-5	CASLGGYQETQYF	TGTGCCAGCCTGGGGGGGTACCAAGAGACCCAGTACTTC
.	.	TRBV18	TRBJ1-1	CASSPGGMGTEAFF	TGTGCCAGCTCACCGGGGGGAATGGGCACTGAAGCTTTCTTT
.	.	TRBV13	TRBJ1-1	CASSLGTAEAFF	TGTGCCAGCAGCTTAGGGACAGCTGAAGCTTTCTTT
.	.	TRBV7-7	TRBJ1-5	CAARGRSPQHF	TGTGCTGCGCGGGGGCGTTCGCCCCAGCATTTT
TRBD2	.	TRBV29-1	TRBJ2-5	CSVEEGTSGGGTQYF	TGCAGCGTTGAGGAAGGGACTAGCGGCGGTGGGACCCAGTACTTC
TRBD1	once	TRBV2	TRBJ2-2	CASRGTGGSTGELFF	TGTGCCAGCAGAGGGACAGGGGGAAGCACCGGGGAGCTGTTTTTT
.	.	TRBV7-2	TRBJ1-1	CASSRDMTGEAFF	TGTGCCAGCAGCCGGGATATGACTGGGGAAGCTTTCTTT
.	.	TRBV12-3/TRBV12-4	TRBJ2-1	CASSLFGEQFF	TGTGCCAGCAGTTTGTTCGGTGAGCAGTTCTTC
.	.	TRBV18	TRBJ2-5	CASSPPGTTGYRSQYF	TGTGCCAGCTCACCACCGGGCACAACAGGTTATAGGTCCCAGTACTTC
TRBD2	few	TRBV7-2	TRBJ2-2	CASSPRLAGGRGFSGELFF	TGTGCCAGCAGCCCCAGGCTAGCGGGGGGGCGGGGGTTTTCCGGGGAGCTGTTTTTT
TRBD1	.	TRBV9	TRBJ2-6	CASSFRDRGTGANVLTF	TGTGCCAGCAGCTTCCGGGACAGGGGGACTGGGGCCAACGTCCTGACTTTC